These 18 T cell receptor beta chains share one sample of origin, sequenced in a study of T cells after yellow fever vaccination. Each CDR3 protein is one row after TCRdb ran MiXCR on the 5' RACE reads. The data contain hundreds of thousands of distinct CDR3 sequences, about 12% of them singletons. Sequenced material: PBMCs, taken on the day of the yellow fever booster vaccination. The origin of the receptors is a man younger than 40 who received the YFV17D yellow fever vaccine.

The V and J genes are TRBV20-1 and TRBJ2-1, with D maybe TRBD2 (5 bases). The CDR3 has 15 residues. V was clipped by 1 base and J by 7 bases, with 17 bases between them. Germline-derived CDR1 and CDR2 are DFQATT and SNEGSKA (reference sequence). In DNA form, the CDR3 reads TGCAGTGCTAGAGCAGGACTCGAAATTGGAAATGAGCAGTTCTTC. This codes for CSARAGLEIGNEQFF.

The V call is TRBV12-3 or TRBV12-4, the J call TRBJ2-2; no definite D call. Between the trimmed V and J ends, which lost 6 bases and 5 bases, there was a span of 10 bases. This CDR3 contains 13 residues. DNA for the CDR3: TGTGCCAGCAGCCCCCGGTTGACCGGGGAGCTGTTTTTT. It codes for CASSPRLTGELFF.

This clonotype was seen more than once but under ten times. The CDR3: CASSPAGVDTQYF. DNA of the CDR3: TGTGCCAGCAGCCCGGCTGGGGTGGATACGCAGTATTTT. The chain recombines TRBV7-2 with TRBJ2-3; D gene uncertain. The CDR3 length is 13 residues. Trimming took off 5 bases at V and 6 bases at J, with 12 bases between the two ends. Germline CDR1 is SGHTA and CDR2 is FQGNSA.

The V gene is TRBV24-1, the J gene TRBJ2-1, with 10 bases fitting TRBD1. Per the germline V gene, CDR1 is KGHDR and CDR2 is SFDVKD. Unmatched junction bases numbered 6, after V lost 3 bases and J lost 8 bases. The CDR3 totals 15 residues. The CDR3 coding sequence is TGTGCCACCAGTGATCCGGGACAGGGGTTTGATGAGCAGTTCTTC. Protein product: CATSDPGQGFDEQFF.

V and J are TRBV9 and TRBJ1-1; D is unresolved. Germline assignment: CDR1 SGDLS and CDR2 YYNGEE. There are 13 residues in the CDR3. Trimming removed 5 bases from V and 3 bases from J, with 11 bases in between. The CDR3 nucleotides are TGTGCCAGCAGGGAAATGTTGGACACTGAAGCTTTCTTT. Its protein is CASREMLDTEAFF. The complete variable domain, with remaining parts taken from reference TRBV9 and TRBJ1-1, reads DSGVTQTPKHLITATGQRVTLRCSPRSGDLSVYWYQQSLDQGLQFLIQYYNGEERAKGNILERFSAQQFPDLHSELNLSSLELGDSALYFCASREMLDTEAFFGQGTRLTVV.

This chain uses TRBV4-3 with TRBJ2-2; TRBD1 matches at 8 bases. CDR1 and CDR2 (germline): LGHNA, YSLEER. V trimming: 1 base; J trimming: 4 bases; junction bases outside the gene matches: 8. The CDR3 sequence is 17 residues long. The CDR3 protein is CASSQGGQAIFTGELFF. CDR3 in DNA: TGCGCCAGCAGCCAAGGGGGACAGGCGATCTTCACCGGGGAGCTGTTTTTT.

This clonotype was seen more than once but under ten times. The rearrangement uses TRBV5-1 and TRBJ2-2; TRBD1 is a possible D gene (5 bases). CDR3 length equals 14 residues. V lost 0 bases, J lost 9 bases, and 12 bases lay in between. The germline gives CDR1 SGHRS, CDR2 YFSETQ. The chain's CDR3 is CASSLGDSIRELFF. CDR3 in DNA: TGCGCCAGCAGCTTGGGCGACAGTATCAGGGAGCTGTTTTTT.

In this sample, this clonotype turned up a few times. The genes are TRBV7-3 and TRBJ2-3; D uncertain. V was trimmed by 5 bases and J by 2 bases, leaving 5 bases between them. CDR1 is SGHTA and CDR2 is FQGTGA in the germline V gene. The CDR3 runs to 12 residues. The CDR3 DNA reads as TGTGCCAGCAGCGACACCACAGATACGCAGTATTTT. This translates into CASSDTTDTQYF.

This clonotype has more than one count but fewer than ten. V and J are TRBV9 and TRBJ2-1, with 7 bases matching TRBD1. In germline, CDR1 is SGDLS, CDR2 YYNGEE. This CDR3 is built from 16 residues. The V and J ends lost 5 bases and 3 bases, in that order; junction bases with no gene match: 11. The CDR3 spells CASSKIPGQSYNEQFF. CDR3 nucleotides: TGTGCCAGCAGTAAAATTCCGGGACAGAGCTACAATGAGCAGTTCTTC.

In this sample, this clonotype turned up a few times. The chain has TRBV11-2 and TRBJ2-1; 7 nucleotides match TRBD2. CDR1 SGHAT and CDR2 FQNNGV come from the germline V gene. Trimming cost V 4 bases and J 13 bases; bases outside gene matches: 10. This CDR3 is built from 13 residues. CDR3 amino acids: CASSSAMAGVQFF. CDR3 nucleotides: TGTGCCAGCAGCTCCGCGATGGCGGGAGTACAGTTCTTC.

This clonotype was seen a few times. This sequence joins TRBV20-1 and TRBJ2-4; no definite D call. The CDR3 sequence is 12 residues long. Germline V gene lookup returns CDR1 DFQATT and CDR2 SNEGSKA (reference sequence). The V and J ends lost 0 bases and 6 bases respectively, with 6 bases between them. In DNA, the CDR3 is TGCAGTGCTAGAGATCATCGAAACATTCAGTACTTC. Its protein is CSARDHRNIQYF.

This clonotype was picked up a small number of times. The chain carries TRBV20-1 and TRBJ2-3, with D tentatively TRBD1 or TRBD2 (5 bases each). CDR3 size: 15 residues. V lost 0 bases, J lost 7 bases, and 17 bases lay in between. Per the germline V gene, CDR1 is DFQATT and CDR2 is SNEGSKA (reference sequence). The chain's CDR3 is CSARDQDPPGHTQYF. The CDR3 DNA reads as TGCAGTGCTAGAGATCAGGACCCCCCGGGACATACGCAGTATTTT.

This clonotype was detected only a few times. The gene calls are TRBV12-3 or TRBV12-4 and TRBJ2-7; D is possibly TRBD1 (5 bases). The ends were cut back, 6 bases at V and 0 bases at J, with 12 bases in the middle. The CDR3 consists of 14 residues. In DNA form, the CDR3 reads TGTGCCAGCAGCAGACAGTTAAGCTCCTACGAGCAGTACTTC. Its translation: CASSRQLSSYEQYF.

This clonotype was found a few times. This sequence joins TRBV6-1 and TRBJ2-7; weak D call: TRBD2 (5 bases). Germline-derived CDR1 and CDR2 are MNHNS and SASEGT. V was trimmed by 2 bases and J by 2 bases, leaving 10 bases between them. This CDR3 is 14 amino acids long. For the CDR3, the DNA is TGTGCCAGCAGTGAAACGAGCGGTGCCTACGAGCAGTACTTC. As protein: CASSETSGAYEQYF.

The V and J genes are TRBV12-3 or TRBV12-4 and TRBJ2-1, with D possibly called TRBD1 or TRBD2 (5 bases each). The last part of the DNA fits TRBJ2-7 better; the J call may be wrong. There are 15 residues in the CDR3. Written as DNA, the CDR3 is TGTGCCAGCAGGGGGGAAGGGAGCTCCTACAATGAGCAGTACTTC. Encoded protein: CASRGEGSSYNEQYF.

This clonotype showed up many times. The DNA of the CDR3 is TGTGCCAGCAGTTACTCGAAAATGGACAGGCGGACGGGGACCTACGAGCAGTACTTC. As protein: CASSYSKMDRRTGTYEQYF. The chain combines TRBV6-5 with TRBJ2-7, with TRBD1 matching over 7 bases. Germline-derived CDR1 and CDR2 are MNHEY and SVGAGI. The CDR3 covers 19 residues. Trimming took 0 bases from V and 2 from J; bases not matched to a gene: 16.

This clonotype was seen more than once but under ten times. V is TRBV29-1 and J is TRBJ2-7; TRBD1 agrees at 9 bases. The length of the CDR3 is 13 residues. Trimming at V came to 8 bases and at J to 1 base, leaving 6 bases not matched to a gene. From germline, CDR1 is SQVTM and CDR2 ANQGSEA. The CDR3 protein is CSYVGTGSYEQYF. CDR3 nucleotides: TGCAGCTATGTAGGGACAGGGTCCTACGAGCAGTACTTC.

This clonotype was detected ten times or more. The CDR3 nucleotides are TGTGCCAGTAGTGGGGCCTACGAGCAGTACTTC. Translating it yields CASSGAYEQYF. The gene calls are TRBV7-2 and TRBJ2-7, with D uncertain. The germline V gene has CDR1 SGHTA and CDR2 FQGNSA. The ends were cut back, 9 bases at V and 2 bases at J, with 8 bases in the middle. This CDR3 spans 11 amino acids.